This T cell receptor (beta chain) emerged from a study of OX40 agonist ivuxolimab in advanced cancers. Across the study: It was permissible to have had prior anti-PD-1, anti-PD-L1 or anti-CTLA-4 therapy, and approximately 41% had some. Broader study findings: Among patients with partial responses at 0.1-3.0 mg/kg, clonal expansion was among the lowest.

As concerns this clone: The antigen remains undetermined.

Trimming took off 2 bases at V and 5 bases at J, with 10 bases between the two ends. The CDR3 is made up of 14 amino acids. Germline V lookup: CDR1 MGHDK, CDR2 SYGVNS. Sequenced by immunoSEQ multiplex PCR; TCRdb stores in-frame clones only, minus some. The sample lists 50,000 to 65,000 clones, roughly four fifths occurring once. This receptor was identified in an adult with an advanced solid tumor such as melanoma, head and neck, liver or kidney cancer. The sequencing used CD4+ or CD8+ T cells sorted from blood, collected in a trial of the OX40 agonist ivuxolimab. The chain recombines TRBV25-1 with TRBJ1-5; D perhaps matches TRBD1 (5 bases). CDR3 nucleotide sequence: TGTGCCAGCAGTGAAGAGGAGGGACATCAGCCCCAGCATTTT. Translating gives CASSEEEGHQPQHF.